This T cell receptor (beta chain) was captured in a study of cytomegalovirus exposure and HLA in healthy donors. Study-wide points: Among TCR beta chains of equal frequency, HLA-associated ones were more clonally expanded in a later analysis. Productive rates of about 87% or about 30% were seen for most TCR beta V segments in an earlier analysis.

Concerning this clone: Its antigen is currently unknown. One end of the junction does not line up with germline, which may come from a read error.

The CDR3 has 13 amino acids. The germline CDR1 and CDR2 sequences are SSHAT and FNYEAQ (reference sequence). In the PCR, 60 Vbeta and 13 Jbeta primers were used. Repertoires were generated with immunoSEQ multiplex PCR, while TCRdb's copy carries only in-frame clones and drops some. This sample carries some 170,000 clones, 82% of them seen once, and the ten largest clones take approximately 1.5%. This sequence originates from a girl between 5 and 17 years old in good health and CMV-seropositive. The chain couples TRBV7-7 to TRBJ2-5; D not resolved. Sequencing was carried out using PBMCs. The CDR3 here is CASSLEAVETQYF. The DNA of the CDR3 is TGTGCTAGCAGCTTAGAGGCGGTGGAGACCCAGTACTTC.